This passage covers 17 T cell receptor beta chains from one sample sequenced in a study of PD-L1 blockade in urothelial cancer. Assay: immunoSEQ multiplex PCR; the TCRdb copy retains only in-frame clones and omits some. The table has about 80,000 clones, about nine tenths seen once. The specimen comprised PBMCs, sampled around atezolizumab (anti-PD-L1) treatment. These receptors came from a woman aged 70-85 years with urothelial cancer.

V usage is TRBV5-6 and J usage is TRBJ1-4; tentative D call: TRBD1 (5 bases). From germline, CDR1 is SGHDT and CDR2 YYEEEE. The CDR3 has 14 amino acids. Deletions cut 1 base from V and 8 bases from J, with 12 bases between. The chain's CDR3 is CASSLLGESEKLFF. For the CDR3, the DNA is TGTGCCAGCAGCTTGTTAGGGGAATCGGAAAAACTGTTTTTT.

The V and J genes are TRBV7-8 and TRBJ1-2; D unclear. Trimming took off 1 base at V and 4 bases at J, with 13 bases between the two ends. The CDR3 has 15 amino acids. Germline V gives CDR1 SGHVS, CDR2 FQNEAQ. The CDR3 DNA reads TGTGCCAGCAGCTTAGAGACGAGGATCGGCTATGGCTACACCTTC. This gives the protein CASSLETRIGYGYTF.

V and J are TRBV9 and TRBJ2-7; D call uncertain. Trimming left V 0 bases short and J 2 bases short, with 12 bases between. The length of the CDR3 is 15 residues. Germline values: CDR1 SGDLS, CDR2 YYNGEE. The CDR3 DNA follows: TGTGCCAGCAGCGTAGGTGTATCTCGGGCCTACGAGCAGTACTTC. Encoded protein: CASSVGVSRAYEQYF.

The chain combines TRBV28 with TRBJ2-7; D may be TRBD2 (6 bases). The CDR3 loop spans 12 amino acids. V lost 6 bases and J 2 bases, leaving 8 bases between the germline ends. The V gene's germline CDR1 is MDHEN and CDR2 SYDVKM. CDR3 region: CASSWGAYEQYF. The CDR3 DNA reads as TGTGCCAGCAGCTGGGGGGCCTACGAGCAGTACTTC.

The genes are TRBV6-1 and TRBJ1-2, with a tentative D call TRBD1 (5 bases). The ends were cut back, 5 bases at V and 4 bases at J, with 14 bases in the middle. Germline CDR1 MNHNS, CDR2 SASEGT. The CDR3 totals 14 residues. CDR3 region: CASSIQGSGYGYTF. DNA for the CDR3: TGTGCCAGCAGTATTCAGGGTTCAGGCTATGGCTACACCTTC.

The chain joins TRBV29-1 to TRBJ1-5, with a tentative D call TRBD1 (6 bases). Deletions cut 5 bases from V and 3 bases from J, with 14 bases between. The CDR3 has 14 residues. The germline gives CDR1 SQVTM, CDR2 ANQGSEA. The DNA of the CDR3 is TGCAGCGTTAGTACAGGGACGGTCAATCAGCCCCAGCATTTT. Translating it yields CSVSTGTVNQPQHF.

The chain carries TRBV9 and TRBJ2-1; 7 bases align to TRBD2. This CDR3 has 15 amino acids. J lost 6 bases, V lost 0 bases, and 6 bases had no gene match. Germline loops: CDR1 SGDLS, CDR2 YYNGEE. The CDR3 DNA reads as TGTGCCAGCAGCGTAGTAGCAGGGAGGGGCAATGAGCAGTTCTTC. Translation gives CASSVVAGRGNEQFF. Combining the CDR3 with reference TRBV9 and TRBJ2-1 gives the whole variable domain DSGVTQTPKHLITATGQRVTLRCSPRSGDLSVYWYQQSLDQGLQFLIQYYNGEERAKGNILERFSAQQFPDLHSELNLSSLELGDSALYFCASSVVAGRGNEQFFGPGTRLTVL.

The chain links TRBV7-2 to TRBJ2-7, with 13 bases fitting TRBD2. CDR1 SGHTA and CDR2 FQGNSA come from the germline V gene. This CDR3 spans 18 amino acids. V shed 0 bases, J shed 0 bases, and the junction held 5 bases outside the gene matches. In DNA form, the CDR3 reads TGTGCCAGCAGCTTAGCGACTAGCGGGGGGCTGAGCTCCTACGAGCAGTACTTC. The encoded protein is CASSLATSGGLSSYEQYF.

The CDR3 spells CASSPGGREGTEAFF. The DNA for the CDR3 is TGCGCCAGCAGCCCCGGGGGGAGAGAGGGCACTGAAGCTTTCTTT. The chain employs TRBV5-1 and TRBJ1-1; tentatively, D is TRBD1 (5 bases). This CDR3 region has 15 residues. Per the germline V gene, CDR1 is SGHRS and CDR2 is YFSETQ. V lost 4 bases and J 4 bases, leaving 17 bases between the germline ends.

The rearrangement joins TRBV18 to TRBJ2-5, with 11 bases fitting TRBD2. Looked up from germline, CDR1 is KGHSH and CDR2 is LQKENI. The V gene end was trimmed by 3 bases and the J gene end by 0 bases; junction bases not matched to a gene: 3. The CDR3 length is 16 residues. CDR3 residues: CASSPGTSGYQETQYF. CDR3 in DNA: TGTGCCAGCTCACCCGGGACTAGCGGTTACCAAGAGACCCAGTACTTC.

The chain employs TRBV7-9 and TRBJ2-3, with D possibly TRBD1 on 6 matching bases. Trimming left V 6 bases short and J 4 bases short, with 14 bases between. This CDR3 has 14 residues. CDR1 is SEHNR, CDR2 FQNEAQ, per germline (reference sequence). In DNA form, the CDR3 reads TGTGCCAGCAGACCAGGGGCCGTGCCAGATACGCAGTATTTT. This gives the protein CASRPGAVPDTQYF.

The chain couples TRBV19 to TRBJ2-1; possibly TRBD2 for D (7 bases). Trimming removed 6 bases from V and 8 bases from J, with 20 bases in between. Germline V gene lookup returns CDR1 LNHDA and CDR2 SQIVND (reference sequence). The length of the CDR3 is 15 residues. CDR3 nucleotide sequence: TGTGCCAGTAGACCCGGGGGGCGGGATGTATATGAGCAGTTCTTC. Its translation is CASRPGGRDVYEQFF.

This clone was seen a single time. V is TRBV15 and J is TRBJ2-3; D is unresolved. Trimming took off 0 bases at V and 0 bases at J, with 10 bases between the two ends. CDR1 and CDR2 (germline): LNHNV, YYDKDF (reference sequence). This CDR3 spans 16 amino acids. The chain's CDR3 is CATSRDGRSSTDTQYF. The DNA of the CDR3 is TGTGCCACCAGCAGAGATGGTCGTAGCAGCACAGATACGCAGTATTTT.

In its sample, this clone was seen once. The chain combines TRBV18 with TRBJ1-2; 7 bases align to TRBD1. The CDR3 has 15 residues. Germline lookup yields CDR1 KGHSH and CDR2 LQKENI. Trimming at V came to 5 bases and at J to 2 bases, leaving 8 bases not matched to a gene. Written as DNA, the CDR3 is TGTGCCAGCTCAAGGGGACAGATGGGGAACTATGGCTACACCTTC. Residues: CASSRGQMGNYGYTF.

The V call is TRBV7-6, the J call TRBJ2-5; possibly TRBD1 for D (5 bases). CDR3 length: 15 amino acids. V lost 4 bases and J lost 1, with 13 bases in between. Germline CDR1 SGHVS, CDR2 FNYEAQ. In DNA form, the CDR3 reads TGTGCCAGCAGCTCCCTGGACACCCCCCAAGAGACCCAGTACTTC. Its protein is CASSSLDTPQETQYF.

The chain carries TRBV5-4 and TRBJ2-3, with D perhaps matching TRBD2 (7 bases). From germline, CDR1 is SGHNT and CDR2 YYREEE (reference sequence). This CDR3 contains 18 residues. V shed 2 bases and J shed 5 bases, with 24 bases lying between them. CDR3 sequence: CASSLRGGASRQGDTQYF. The CDR3 DNA sequence: TGTGCCAGCAGCTTACGAGGGGGGGCGTCCCGGCAAGGAGATACGCAGTATTTT.

This sequence joins TRBV19 and TRBJ2-1; 11 bases map to TRBD2. The CDR3 contains 20 residues. Germline assignment: CDR1 LNHDA and CDR2 SQIVND (reference sequence). Trimming removed 1 base from V and 8 bases from J; junction bases left unmatched: 19. CDR3 region: CASSIVFRDLAGGLEHEQFF. CDR3 sequence (DNA): TGTGCCAGTAGTATAGTGTTCAGGGACCTAGCGGGGGGCCTGGAGCATGAGCAGTTCTTC.